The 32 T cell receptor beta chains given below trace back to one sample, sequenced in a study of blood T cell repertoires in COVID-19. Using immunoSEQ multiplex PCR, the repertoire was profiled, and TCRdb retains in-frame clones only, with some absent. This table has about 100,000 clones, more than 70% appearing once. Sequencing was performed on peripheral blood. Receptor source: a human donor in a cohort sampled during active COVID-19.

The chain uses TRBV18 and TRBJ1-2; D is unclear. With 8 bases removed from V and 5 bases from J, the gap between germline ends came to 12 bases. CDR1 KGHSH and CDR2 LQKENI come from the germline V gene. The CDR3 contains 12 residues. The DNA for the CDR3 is TGTGCCAGCCTAGGGAGTGAGTATGGCTACACCTTC. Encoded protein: CASLGSEYGYTF.

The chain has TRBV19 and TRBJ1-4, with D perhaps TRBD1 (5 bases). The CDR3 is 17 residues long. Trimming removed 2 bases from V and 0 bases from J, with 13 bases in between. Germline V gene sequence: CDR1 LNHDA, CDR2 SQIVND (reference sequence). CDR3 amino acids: CASSINRREATNEKLFF. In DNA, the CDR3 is TGTGCCAGTAGTATAAACAGGCGAGAGGCAACTAATGAAAAACTGTTTTTT.

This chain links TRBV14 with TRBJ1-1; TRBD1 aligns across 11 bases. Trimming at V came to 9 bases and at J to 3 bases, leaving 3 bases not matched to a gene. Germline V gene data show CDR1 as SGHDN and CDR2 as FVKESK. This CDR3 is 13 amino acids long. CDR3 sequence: CARGGQGDTEAFF. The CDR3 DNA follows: TGTGCCAGGGGGGGACAGGGGGACACTGAAGCTTTCTTT.

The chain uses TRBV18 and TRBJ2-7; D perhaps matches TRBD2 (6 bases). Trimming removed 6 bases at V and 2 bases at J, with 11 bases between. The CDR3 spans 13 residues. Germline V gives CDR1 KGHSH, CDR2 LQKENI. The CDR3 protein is CASSRGITYEQYF. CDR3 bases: TGTGCCAGCTCTCGGGGGATAACCTACGAGCAGTACTTC.

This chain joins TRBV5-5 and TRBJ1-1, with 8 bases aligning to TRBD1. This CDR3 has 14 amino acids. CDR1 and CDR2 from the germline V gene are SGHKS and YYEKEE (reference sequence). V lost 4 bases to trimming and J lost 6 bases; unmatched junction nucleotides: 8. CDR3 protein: CASSPGADRAEAFF. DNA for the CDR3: TGTGCCAGCAGCCCGGGGGCGGACAGGGCTGAAGCTTTCTTT. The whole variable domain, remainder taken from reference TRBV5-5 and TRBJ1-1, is DAGVTQSPTHLIKTRGQQVTLRCSPISGHKSVSWYQQVLGQGPQFIFQYYEKEERGRGNFPDRFSARQFPNYSSELNVNALLLGDSALYLCASSPGADRAEAFFGQGTRLTVV.

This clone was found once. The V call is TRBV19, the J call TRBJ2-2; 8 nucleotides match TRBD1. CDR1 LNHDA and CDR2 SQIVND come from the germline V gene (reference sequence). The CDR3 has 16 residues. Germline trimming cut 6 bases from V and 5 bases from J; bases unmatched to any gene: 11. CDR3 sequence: CASRRLGQGGTGELFF. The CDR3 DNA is TGTGCCAGTAGGAGGTTAGGACAGGGTGGGACCGGGGAGCTGTTTTTT.

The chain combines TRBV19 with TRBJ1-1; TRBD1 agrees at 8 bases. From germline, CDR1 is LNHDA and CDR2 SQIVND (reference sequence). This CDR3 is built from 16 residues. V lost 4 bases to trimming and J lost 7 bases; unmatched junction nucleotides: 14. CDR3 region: CASSNSIARGQGEAFF. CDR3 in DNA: TGTGCCAGTAGTAACTCTATTGCCAGGGGGCAGGGTGAAGCTTTCTTT.

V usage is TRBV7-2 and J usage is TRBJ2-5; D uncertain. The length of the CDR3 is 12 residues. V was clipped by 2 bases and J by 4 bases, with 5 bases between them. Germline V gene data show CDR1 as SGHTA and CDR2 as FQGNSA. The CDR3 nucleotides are TGTGCCAGCAGCTTACGAGGAGAGACCCAGTACTTC. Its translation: CASSLRGETQYF.

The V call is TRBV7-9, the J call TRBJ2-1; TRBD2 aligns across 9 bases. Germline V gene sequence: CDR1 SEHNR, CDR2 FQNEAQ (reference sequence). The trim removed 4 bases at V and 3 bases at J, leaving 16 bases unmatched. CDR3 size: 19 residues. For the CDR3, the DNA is TGTGCCAGCAGCTGGGGGGGGGATAGCGGGAGCAGGAGCTACAATGAGCAGTTCTTC. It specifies CASSWGGDSGSRSYNEQFF.

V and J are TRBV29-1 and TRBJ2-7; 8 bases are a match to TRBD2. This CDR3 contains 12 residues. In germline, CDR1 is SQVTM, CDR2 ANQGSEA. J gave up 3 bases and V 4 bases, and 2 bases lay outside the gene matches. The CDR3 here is CSVGGGSYEQYF. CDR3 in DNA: TGCAGCGTTGGCGGGGGGAGCTACGAGCAGTACTTC.

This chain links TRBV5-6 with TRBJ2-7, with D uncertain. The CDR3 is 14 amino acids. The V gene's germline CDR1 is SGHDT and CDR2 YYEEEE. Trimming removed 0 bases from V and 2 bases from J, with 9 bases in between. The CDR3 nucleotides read TGTGCCAGCAGCTTGGGTTCTGTTACCTACGAGCAGTACTTC. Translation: CASSLGSVTYEQYF. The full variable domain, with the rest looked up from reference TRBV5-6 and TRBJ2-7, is DAGVTQSPTHLIKTRGQQVTLRCSPKSGHDTVSWYQQALGQGPQFIFQYYEEEERQRGNFPDRFSGHQFPNYSSELNVNALLLGDSALYLCASSLGSVTYEQYFGPGTRLTVT.

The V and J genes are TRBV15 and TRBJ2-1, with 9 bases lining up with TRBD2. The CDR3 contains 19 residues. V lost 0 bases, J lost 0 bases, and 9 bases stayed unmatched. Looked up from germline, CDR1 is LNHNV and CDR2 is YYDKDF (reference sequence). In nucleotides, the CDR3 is TGTGCCACCAGCAGAGATTCGGCTAGCGGGACGAGCTCCTACAATGAGCAGTTCTTC. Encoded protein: CATSRDSASGTSSYNEQFF.

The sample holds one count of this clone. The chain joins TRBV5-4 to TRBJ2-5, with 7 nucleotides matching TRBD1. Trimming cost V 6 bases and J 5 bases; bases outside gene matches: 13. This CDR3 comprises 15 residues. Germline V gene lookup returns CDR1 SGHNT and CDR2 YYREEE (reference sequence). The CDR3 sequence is CASTKGGGSVETQYF. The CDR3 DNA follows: TGTGCCAGCACCAAAGGGGGCGGGTCGGTGGAGACCCAGTACTTC. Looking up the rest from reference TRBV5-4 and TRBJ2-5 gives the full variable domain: ETGVTQSPTHLIKTRGQQVTLRCSSQSGHNTVSWYQQALGQGPQFIFQYYREEENGRGNFPPRFSGLQFPNYSSELNVNALELDDSALYLCASTKGGGSVETQYFGPGTRLLVL.

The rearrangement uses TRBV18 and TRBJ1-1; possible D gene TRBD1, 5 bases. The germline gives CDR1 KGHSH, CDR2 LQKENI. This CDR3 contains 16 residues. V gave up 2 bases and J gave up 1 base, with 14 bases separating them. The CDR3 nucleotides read TGTGCCAGCTCACCAGTCGAAGGACAAGGGAACACTGAAGCTTTCTTT. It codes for CASSPVEGQGNTEAFF.

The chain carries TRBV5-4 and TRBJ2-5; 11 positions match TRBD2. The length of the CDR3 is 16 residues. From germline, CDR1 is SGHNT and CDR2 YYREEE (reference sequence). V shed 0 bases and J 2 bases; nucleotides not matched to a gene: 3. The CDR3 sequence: CASSLGLAGPQETQYF. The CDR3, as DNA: TGTGCCAGCAGCTTGGGACTAGCGGGACCACAAGAGACCCAGTACTTC.

The CDR3 here is CASSPRTGASSGANVLTF. The CDR3 DNA follows: TGTGCCAGCAGTCCCAGGACAGGGGCTAGCTCTGGGGCCAACGTCCTGACTTTC. The chain links TRBV6-6 to TRBJ2-6, with 9 nucleotides matching TRBD1. Losses at the gene ends were 5 bases for V and 0 bases for J; bases not matched to a gene: 8. The CDR3 covers 18 residues. Germline V gene data show CDR1 as MNHNY and CDR2 as SVGAGI (reference sequence).

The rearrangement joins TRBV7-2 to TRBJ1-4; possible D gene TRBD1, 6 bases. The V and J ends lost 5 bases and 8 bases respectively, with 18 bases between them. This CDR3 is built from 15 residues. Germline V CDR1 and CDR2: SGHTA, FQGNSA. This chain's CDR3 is CASSPLRGAREKLFF. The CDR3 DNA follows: TGTGCCAGCAGCCCTCTCAGGGGCGCAAGGGAAAAACTGTTTTTT.

The CDR3 loop reads CATTGRQPRRYGYTF. CDR3 nucleotides: TGTGCCACCACCGGAAGACAGCCCCGGCGGTATGGCTACACCTTC. V and J are TRBV6-5 and TRBJ1-2; TRBD1 might be the D (5 bases). V gave up 10 bases and J gave up 5 bases, with 23 bases separating them. The V gene's germline CDR1 is MNHEY and CDR2 SVGAGI. This CDR3 comprises 15 residues.

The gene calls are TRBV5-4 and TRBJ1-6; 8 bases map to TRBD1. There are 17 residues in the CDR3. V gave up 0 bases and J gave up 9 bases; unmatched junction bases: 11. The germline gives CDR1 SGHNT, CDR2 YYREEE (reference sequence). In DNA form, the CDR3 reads TGTGCCAGCAGCTTGGGCCCCCAGGGGGCGCCTGGTTCACCCCTCCACTTT. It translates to CASSLGPQGAPGSPLHF.

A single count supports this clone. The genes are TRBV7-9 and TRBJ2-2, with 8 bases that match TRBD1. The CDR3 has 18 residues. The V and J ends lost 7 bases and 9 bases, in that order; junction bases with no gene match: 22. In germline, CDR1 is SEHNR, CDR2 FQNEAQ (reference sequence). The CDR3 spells CASTLGDRPLSRPRELFF. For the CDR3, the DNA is TGTGCCAGCACCTTGGGGGACAGGCCACTCTCCCGTCCAAGGGAGCTGTTTTTT.

The DNA for the CDR3 is TGTGCCAGCAGCGCCCTTCTCGACAGAAACACCATATATTTT. This gives the protein CASSALLDRNTIYF. The V and J genes are TRBV9 and TRBJ1-3; D is undetermined. The V gene lost 3 bases and the J gene lost 5 bases, with 12 bases spanning the gap. This CDR3 region has 14 residues. Looked up from germline, CDR1 is SGDLS and CDR2 is YYNGEE.

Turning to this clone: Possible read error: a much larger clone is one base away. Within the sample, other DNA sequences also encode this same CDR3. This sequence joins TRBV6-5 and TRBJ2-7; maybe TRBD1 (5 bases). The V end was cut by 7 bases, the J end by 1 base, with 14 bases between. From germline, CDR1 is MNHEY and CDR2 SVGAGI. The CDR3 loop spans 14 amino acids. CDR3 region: CASKSTQGSYEQYF. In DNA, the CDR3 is TGTGCCAGCAAATCTACTCAGGGTTCCTACGAGCAGTACTTC.

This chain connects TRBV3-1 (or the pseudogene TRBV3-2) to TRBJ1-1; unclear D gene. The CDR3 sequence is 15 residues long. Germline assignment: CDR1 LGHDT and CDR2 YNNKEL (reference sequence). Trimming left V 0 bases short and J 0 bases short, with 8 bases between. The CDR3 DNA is TGTGCCAGCAGCCAAGAGGGCCACTTGAACACTGAAGCTTTCTTT. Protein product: CASSQEGHLNTEAFF.

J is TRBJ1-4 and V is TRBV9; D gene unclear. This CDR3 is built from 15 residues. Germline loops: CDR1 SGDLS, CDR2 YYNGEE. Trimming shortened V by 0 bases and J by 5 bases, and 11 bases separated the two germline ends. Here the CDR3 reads CASSVVSAGNEKLFF. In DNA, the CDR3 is TGTGCCAGCAGCGTAGTGTCGGCGGGGAATGAAAAACTGTTTTTT. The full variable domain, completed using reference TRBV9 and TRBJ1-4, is DSGVTQTPKHLITATGQRVTLRCSPRSGDLSVYWYQQSLDQGLQFLIQYYNGEERAKGNILERFSAQQFPDLHSELNLSSLELGDSALYFCASSVVSAGNEKLFFGSGTQLSVL.

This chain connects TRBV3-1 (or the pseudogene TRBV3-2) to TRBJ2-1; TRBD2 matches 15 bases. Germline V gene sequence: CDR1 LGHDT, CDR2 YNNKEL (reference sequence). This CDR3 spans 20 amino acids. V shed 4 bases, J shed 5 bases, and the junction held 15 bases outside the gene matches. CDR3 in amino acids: CASSPRTSGRAFVSDNEQFF. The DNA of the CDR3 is TGTGCCAGCAGCCCGAGGACTAGCGGGAGGGCCTTTGTATCCGACAATGAGCAGTTCTTC.

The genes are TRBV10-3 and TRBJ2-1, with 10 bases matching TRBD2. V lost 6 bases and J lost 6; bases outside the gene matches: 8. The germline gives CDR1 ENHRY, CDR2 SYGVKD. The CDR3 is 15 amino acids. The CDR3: CAISTTSGKFNEQFF. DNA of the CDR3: TGTGCCATCAGCACAACTAGCGGGAAATTCAATGAGCAGTTCTTC.

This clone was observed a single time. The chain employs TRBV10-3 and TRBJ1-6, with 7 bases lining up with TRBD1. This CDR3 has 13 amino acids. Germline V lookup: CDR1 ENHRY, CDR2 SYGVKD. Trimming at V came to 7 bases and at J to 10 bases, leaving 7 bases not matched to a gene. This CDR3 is CAITQGVESPLHF. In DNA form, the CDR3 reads TGTGCCATCACCCAGGGGGTCGAGTCACCCCTCCACTTT.

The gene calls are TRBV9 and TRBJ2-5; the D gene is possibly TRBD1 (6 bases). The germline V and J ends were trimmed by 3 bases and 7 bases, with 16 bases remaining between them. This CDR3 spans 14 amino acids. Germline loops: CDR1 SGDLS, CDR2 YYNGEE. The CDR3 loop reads CASSAPGTRRTQYF. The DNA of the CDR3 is TGTGCCAGCAGCGCCCCCGGGACAAGAAGGACCCAGTACTTC.

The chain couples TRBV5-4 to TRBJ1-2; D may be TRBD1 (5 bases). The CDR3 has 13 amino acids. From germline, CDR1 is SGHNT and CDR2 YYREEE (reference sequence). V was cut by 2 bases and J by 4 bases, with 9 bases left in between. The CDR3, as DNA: TGTGCCAGCAGCTTCCAGACAGCCTATGGCTACACCTTC. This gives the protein CASSFQTAYGYTF.

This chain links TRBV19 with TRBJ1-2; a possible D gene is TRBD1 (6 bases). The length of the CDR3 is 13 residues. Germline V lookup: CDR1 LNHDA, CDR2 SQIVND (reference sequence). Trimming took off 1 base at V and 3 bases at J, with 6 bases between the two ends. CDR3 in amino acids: CASSIGGHYGYTF. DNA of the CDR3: TGTGCCAGTAGTATAGGGGGGCACTATGGCTACACCTTC.

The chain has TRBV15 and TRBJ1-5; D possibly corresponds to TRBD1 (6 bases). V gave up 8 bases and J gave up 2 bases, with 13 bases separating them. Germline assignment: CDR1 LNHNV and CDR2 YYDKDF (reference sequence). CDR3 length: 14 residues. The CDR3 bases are TGTGCCACCGCAGGGGAGACGGGCAATCAGCCCCAGCATTTT. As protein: CATAGETGNQPQHF.

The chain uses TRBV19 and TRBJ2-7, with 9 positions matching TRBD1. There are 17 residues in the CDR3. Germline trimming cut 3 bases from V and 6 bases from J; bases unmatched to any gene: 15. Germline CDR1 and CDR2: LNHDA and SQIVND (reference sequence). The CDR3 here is CASSIDKFGTGNTEQYF. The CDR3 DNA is TGTGCCAGTAGTATTGACAAATTCGGGACAGGGAATACCGAGCAGTACTTC.